This T cell receptor (beta chain) was recovered during a study of T cells in Graves' hyperthyroidism and ophthalmopathy (dated by TCRdb to between 2018 and 2021). With respect to the entire study: Peripheral blood was sampled at the time of initial diagnosis, prior to any treatment. Prospective prediction of ophthalmopathy was tested in an independent validation cohort consisting of fewer than 20 hyperthyroidism patients and approximately 16 patients who later progressed to ophthalmopathy. To identify TCR V-J signatures that set the groups apart, the researchers used a discovery cohort of more than 95 patients, made up of 43 with Graves' ophthalmopathy and 55 to 65 with stable Graves' hyperthyroidism. The paper reports TCR Vbeta CDR3 sequencing of roughly 140 peripheral blood samples: 40 to 45 ophthalmopathy, around 80 hyperthyroidism and around 17 progressor patients. In addition, the study compared T-cell repertoires in thyroid tissue and in blood from five or six Graves' hyperthyroidism patients. After blood sampling, hyperthyroidism patients were treated with methimazole at a starting dose of 30 mg daily, and ophthalmopathy patients were treated with high-dose intravenous methylprednisolone. The approximately 100 discovery patients were divided at random into training and test sets in a 7:3 ratio.

Ophthalmopathy patients had moderately to severely active disease, Clinical Activity Score of at least 3, NOSPECS grade of at least 4, and duration under 3 months. Patients with uncontrolled infections, other autoimmune diseases, pregnancy or lactation were excluded. Diagnoses were established on the basis of clinical symptoms, serum thyroxine and TRAb, thyroid ultrasound, and orbital computed tomography. Ficoll-Paque density gradient centrifugation was used to isolate PBMCs from approximately 11 ml of fresh peripheral blood. Trizol reagent was used to extract total RNA, and RNA quality was then checked on an Agilent 2100 Bioanalyzer. The CDR3 measures 15 amino acids from cysteine to phenylalanine. Solely the CDR3 DNA is kept, with 45 bases framed from the first base. The germline V gene specifies MNHEY as CDR1 and SVGAGI as CDR2. The trim is 0 bases for V and 3 bases for J, with a gap of 11 bases between the germline ends.

About this clonotype: No cognate antigen has been identified for it. Per-nucleotide qualities are absent, and no much larger clonotype sits a single base away.

Amplification of TCR beta CDR3 regions was carried out from RNA transcripts. A first-round RT-PCR of the TCR CDR3 used the HTBI primer set with the Qiagen OneStep RT-PCR kit. Libraries were constructed in a second round of multiplex PCR, after which size selection and purification were performed. Sequencing of the libraries was done on an Illumina HiSeq2000 using paired-end 100 bp reads. On the study's bioinformatics: Raw data were processed with SOAPnuke, discarding reads with adapters, uncalled bases, mean Phred below 15, or no exact constant-primer or identifier match. High-quality paired reads were merged using COPE v1.2.5, and each unique nucleotide sequence was defined as a clonotype. MiTCR v1.1 was used to align the clonotypes against IMGT TRBV, TRBD and TRBJ reference segments. Only V-J combinations with frequency above 0.0001, covering about 99% of repertoires, were analysed. The TCS score was defined as the ratio of F50 (clonal expansion) to E x V (chaos), calculated using BLOSUM62-based TCRdist between CDR3 peptides within each V-J. Welch's t-statistics and random forest reduced several hundred V-J features to around 14, which were used in a naive Bayes classifier (R e1071). In TCRdb, the public reads were trimmed at Q25 with fastp and aligned with MiXCR, with productive beta chains retained. Rows matching on CDR3 protein sequence are summarized as one entry with the most common DNA and genes. TCRdb's processing, not the study's, gives the V and J calls here. Within this sample are fewer than 650,000 distinct CDR3 sequences, with more than 13% of them counted one time only. The biggest ten clones account for approximately 6.4% of the sample.

Study-wide findings and limitations: Sample size was not statistically predetermined, and blinding of investigators to group allocation was not performed. In validation, the model predicted progression to ophthalmopathy a median of roughly six months before onset, with 70% to 71% sensitivity and roughly 72% specificity. In cross-validation, a model built on a 13 V-J signature told ophthalmopathy apart from stable hyperthyroidism with 85% to 90% sensitivity and about 81% specificity, and in testing the same model reached 80%/75%. Most expanded thyroid clonotypes (frequency above 0.001) were also detected in blood, suggesting blood repertoires may reflect thyroid immune responses.

This chain joins TRBV6-5 to TRBJ1-1; TRBD1 could be the D gene, as 6 bases match. Source material: blood. The sequence derives from a young woman with Graves' ophthalmopathy. The DNA is as follows: TGTGCCAGCAGTTACTCGACGGGGGCCGACACTGAAGCTTTCTTT. Its coded protein is CASSYSTGADTEAFF.